This T cell receptor beta chain was sequenced for a study of T cell responses to AZD1222 COVID-19 vaccine. Study overall: Both about-4-week and about-12-week second-dose recipients were combined.

About this clone itself: The antigen remains unidentified.

Sequencing used immunoSEQ multiplex PCR; TCRdb keeps in-frame clones, though not all of them. The sample shows more than 150,000 clones, 94% of them seen only once. Germline values: CDR1 LGHNA, CDR2 YSLEER. The length of the CDR3 is 17 residues. Trimming cost V 0 bases and J 0 bases, with 9 bases left between them. Study-wide points: Two doses of AZD1222 preceded a rise in Spike-specific TCR breadth and depth. The donors showed a predominance of white British ancestry and of females, with possible underestimation of clonal diversity.

Material: peripheral blood, obtained on day 0 of AZD1222 vaccination. The chain is built from TRBV4-3 and TRBJ2-6; D remains ambiguous. The TCR sequence derives from an adult in good health. The CDR3 nucleotides read TGCGCCAGCAGCCAAGAGTCACTGCCCTCTGGGGCCAACGTCCTGACTTTC. Translation: CASSQESLPSGANVLTF.